This record looks at one T cell receptor beta chain sequence and its context. Its antigen specificity is not known. No qualities accompany the bases; no much larger clone lies one base away. In total, fewer than 750 healthy bone marrow donors made up the cohort. At the time of sampling, every cohort member was nominally healthy, though immune exposures that went unrecorded were likely present. The donor tested CMV seronegative and was one of the 352 seronegative cohort members. A peripheral blood sample was provided by each donor, and peripheral blood mononuclear cells were used for TCR beta sequencing. Genomic DNA extraction from the blood cell samples was performed with the Qiagen DNeasy Blood Extraction Kit. The sample originates from a study of cytomegalovirus exposure and HLA in healthy donors (dated by TCRdb to 2016 to 2017). A note on the overall study: An earlier analysis of roughly 630 of the donors reported about 250 Gb of sequence data and 120 million or so unique TCR beta sequences from 150 million to 200 million T cells. HLA typing included class I and class II loci at four-digit resolution. Donor age, sex, ethnicity and CMV serostatus were collected together with the repertoire data. An early release covering about 600 HLA-typed donors comprised about 300 gigabases of sequencing data and approximately 80 million unique TCR sequences. Because of strong linkage in the cohort, 4 to 6 DR-DQ haplotypes were treated as single units for association and clustering. To decide whether each TCR beta V gene segment behaved as functional or pseudogenic, an earlier analysis of several hundred of the donors relied on high-throughput TCR beta sequencing. A later genetic analysis used genome-wide SNP genotypes for about 65% of the 666 donors, treating that subset as a discovery cohort. The study profiled the T cell repertoires of 550 to 700 subjects by immunosequencing and related them to cytomegalovirus serostatus. The aim of the study was to test whether cataloging public T cell receptors could identify signatures of past pathogen exposure. High-throughput TCR immunosequencing, statistical association of individual TCRs with disease status, and machine learning were combined to predict cytomegalovirus infection status. Along with the roughly 710-subject first cohort, a separate validation cohort of over 90 different subjects was used. Among several hundred genotyped donors of the cohort, an average of approximately 240,000 unique TCR beta nucleotide sequences was sequenced per donor, of which 15% to 20% were non-productive. Rather than using new phenotypic data, the later analysis identified candidate immune exposures from TCR beta sequences and from how often those sequences occurred across donors. Typing coverage differed by locus: A, B, C, DRB1 and DQB1 were typed in about 620-640 donors, DQA1 in about 510, DPA1 in some 600, and DPB1 in 400 to 480. All discovery cohort repertoires had been generated using a single sequencing platform. In a later analysis, previously published TCR beta repertoires from about 640 donors were re-analyzed and high-resolution HLA genotyping was added so that TCR occurrence patterns could be studied. The genetic ancestry cluster associated with self-reported Caucasian donors included 65% to 90% of the approximately 430 genotyped donors.

The germline V gene sets CDR1 to SGHRS and CDR2 to YFSETQ. V has 0 bases trimmed and J has 0 bases trimmed; junction bases matching no gene number 5. From its cysteine to its phenylalanine, the CDR3 spans 16 amino acids. The DNA shown is the 48-base CDR3, in frame from base 1. Receptor amplification or capture employed the immunoSEQ multiplex PCR assay. For the multiplex PCR, a mixture combining 60 forward primers for TCR Vbeta segments and 13 reverse primers for TCR Jbeta segments was used. Amplification of the CDR3 region of rearranged TCR beta genes was performed with a multiplex PCR assay on genomic DNA. The amplified TCR beta libraries were sequenced on the Illumina HiSeq System as 87-base-pair reads. On the study's bioinformatics: A later analysis tallied 80 million to 95 million unique TCR beta chains across the 660 or so repertoires, and around 9.9 million of those chains were shared by two or more donors. To remove PCR and sequencing errors, raw reads were error-corrected and collapsed into unique sequences using a nearest-neighbor algorithm that merged closely related sequences. Alignment of CDR3 sequences to IMGT reference sequences was used to assign V, D and J gene segments. For a sequence to be retained, a match of at least six nucleotides to both a V gene segment and a J gene segment was required. A rearrangement counted as productive if the CDR3 had no stop codons and remained in frame with V and J, and every other rearrangement counted as non-productive. CDR3 was defined by IMGT convention, running from the second conserved V-encoded cysteine to the conserved J-encoded phenylalanine. In an earlier analysis of 500 to 650 of the donors, sequences lacking an unambiguous match to a single V gene segment were excluded. An earlier analysis of fewer than 650 of the donors classified V segments as functional when productive rearrangements were above 56.7% and as segregating when the standard deviation between donors was above 5%. A statistical classification framework was built for diagnosing cytomegalovirus status from the catalog of TCR beta chain sequences. V and J gene assignment, in a later analysis, came from comparing TCR nucleotide sequences with IMGT/GENE-DB human TR gene sequences. In a later analysis, CDR3 sequences and most-parsimonious VDJ recombination scenarios were assigned using the TCRdist pipeline. In a later analysis, every TCR beta chain was defined by the combination of its CDR3 amino acid sequence and its V-gene family, and reads without a unique V-gene family were dropped. As a way to deal with suspected cross-contamination and a sequencing artifact, a later analysis dropped approximately 590 nucleotide sequences that were highly shared and had low generation probability. In a later analysis, a clonal expansion index for each public chain was calculated from normalized within-repertoire ranks of inferred template counts. Generation probabilities in a later analysis came from a VDJ recombination model fitted to out-of-frame rearrangements, and those results were checked against IGoR. In a later analysis, hypergeometric tests were used to score TCR-TCR, TCR-HLA and TCR-CMV co-occurrence, with a repertoire-size bias correction applied to TCR pairs. A later analysis estimated false discovery rates by permuting HLA or CMV assignments 20 times. In a later analysis, co-occurring TCRs were grouped using DBSCAN, with TCRdist sequence similarity added in when clustering inside HLA-allele-positive subsets. Repertoires with fewer than 30,000 or more than 120,000 public chains, plus five repertoires with anomalous nucleotide sharing, were excluded from co-occurrence clustering. Imported from immuneACCESS, the table was reduced by TCRdb to in-frame sequences with V and J called. These copies leave out some clones; in studies compared against another copy, an unresolved V gene accounts for under half, and the cause of the remainder is not known. Clone size and the V and J calls come from that table; the DNA yielded D and trimming. The sample table lists about 190,000 clones, around 77% of them with a count of one. The ten largest make up 1.6% of the sample.

The paper's findings and limits, for the study overall: In a later analysis, most CMV-associated TCR beta chains were found to appear HLA-restricted, with HLA associations seemingly driven largely by CMV exposure. Correlated functional status among segregating V segments might be attributable to linkage disequilibrium, but an unknown experimental factor could not be ruled out. According to a later analysis, TCR association rates differed among HLA loci, with DRB1 alleles showing the most associated TCRs and HLA-C alleles showing the fewest. At a false discovery rate of 0.05, a later analysis linked 15,000 to 20,000 TCR beta sequences to specific HLA alleles. Presence/absence analyses assumed roughly uniform sequencing depth across donors, an assumption that may not hold. Because some donors lacked HLA typing at each locus, the association tests relied only on the typed subset. The only immune exposure information available for the cohort was CMV serostatus. According to the authors, the approach could potentially be generalized to other disease states and immunological phenotypes. The 87-base-pair reads could not distinguish some IMGT-functional V segments, including TRBV6-2 and TRBV6-3, so those segments were excluded. A further reported finding was that TCR beta sequences accurately predicted the HLA-A and HLA-B alleles for most subjects in the first cohort. Strong co-occurrence of HLA alleles, especially DR and DQ, made assigning TCR associations to individual alleles difficult. Fewer than 20 rarely observed V segments, including chromosome 9 orphons, were excluded from the earlier analysis of approximately 500 of the donors because counts were too low. The study gave a list of under 200 TCR beta chains associated with cytomegalovirus. In an earlier analysis of under 600 of the donors, most TCR beta V segments were observed in productive rearrangements about 87% or about 30% of the time, broadly matching IMGT annotations. While some public TCRs were present in many individuals, most TCR sequences turned up only very rarely across donors. A later analysis reported that several top co-occurrence clusters appeared linked to parvovirus B19, influenza, CMV and Epstein-Barr virus. A cluster of highly shared sequence variants was judged likely to represent a technical artifact of the sequencing pipeline. Compared with the approximately 600-donor mean, donors in an Asian-associated ancestry cluster had fewer N-insertions in productive TCRs, according to a later genetic analysis. In a later analysis, HLA-associated TCR beta chains were found to be more clonally expanded and to have lower generation probabilities than equally common non-associated chains. A few of the identified cytomegalovirus-associated TCR beta chains were confirmed in vitro to be specific for cytomegalovirus antigens. The classifier was reported to diagnose cytomegalovirus status with high specificity and sensitivity in both the original cohort and the validation cohort. In this cohort, only TCR beta chains were sequenced, and detectable features were limited by the absence of alpha or paired-chain data. A later genetic analysis associated a missense DCLRE1C variant with V-gene and J-gene trimming of TCR beta chains, and an independent cohort replicated the association.

The sample taken for sequencing was PBMCs. This receptor was taken from a woman under 30 in good health and CMV-seronegative. Recombination linked TRBV5-1 to TRBJ2-7; the junction holds 8 bases that match TRBD1. The DNA is as follows: TGCGCCAGCAGCTTGGAGGACAGGGTGAGCTCCTACGAGCAGTACTTC. The translation is CASSLEDRVSSYEQYF.